This TCR beta chain was captured by sequencing in a study of cytomegalovirus exposure and HLA in healthy donors. The CDR3 sequence is 18 residues long. V was pared by 3 bases and J by 5 bases, with 25 bases between. Looked up from germline, CDR1 is SGHNT and CDR2 is YENEEA. The PCR employed 60 Vbeta primers together with 13 Jbeta primers. Sequencing used immunoSEQ multiplex PCR; TCRdb keeps in-frame clones, though not all of them. The table shows 170,000 or so clones, with approximately 85% occurring only once. The chain is built from TRBV11-3 and TRBJ1-2; D ambiguous. The receptor's source is a girl aged 5 to 17 in good health and CMV-seropositive. Sequencing was done on a sample of PBMCs. The CDR3 sequence: CASSLNLPKRELVYGYTF. CDR3 DNA: TGTGCCAGCAGCTTGAATCTCCCCAAGCGGGAGCTAGTTTATGGCTACACCTTC.